These 14 T cell receptor beta chains share one sample of origin, sequenced in a study of shared clonotypes between healthy human individuals. The table came from immunoSEQ multiplex PCR; TCRdb's copy has only in-frame clones and leaves some out. The sample has about half a million clones, 79% seen once. Sequencing was done on a sample of PBMCs. The receptors were sampled from a middle-aged woman in good health. Some clones in this sample may be carry-over from other donors' samples.

The J gene is TRBJ1-4, the V gene TRBV6-5; unclear D gene. V lost 6 bases and J 12 bases, leaving 14 bases between the germline ends. The CDR3 extends over 12 amino acids. The germline CDR1 and CDR2 sequences are MNHEY and SVGAGI. The CDR3 region has the DNA TGTGCCAGCAGGTCTCCTCCGAATCAACTGTTTTTT. Amino acid sequence: CASRSPPNQLFF.

This clone was found once. This rearrangement joins TRBV5-1 to TRBJ1-1; TRBD1 is a possible D gene (5 bases). The CDR3 runs 16 residues. Germline CDR1 SGHRS, CDR2 YFSETQ. Between the trimmed V and J ends, which lost 1 base and 1 base, there was a span of 14 bases. This chain's CDR3 is CASSLRSGRQNTEAFF. In nucleotides, the CDR3 is TGCGCCAGCAGCTTGAGGTCGGGACGCCAGAACACTGAAGCTTTCTTT.

V and J are TRBV10-1 and TRBJ2-3; D perhaps matches TRBD2 (5 bases). V lost 5 bases and J lost 3, with 12 bases in between. CDR3 size: 14 residues. The germline V gene has CDR1 WNHNN and CDR2 SYGVQD (reference sequence). CDR3: CASSTGDQTDTQYF. The CDR3 DNA reads as TGCGCCAGCAGTACCGGGGATCAGACAGATACGCAGTATTTT.

The chain has TRBV4-2 and TRBJ2-7; D not resolved. CDR1 LGHNA and CDR2 YNFKEQ come from the germline V gene. This CDR3 is built from 14 residues. Trimming removed 1 base at V and 5 bases at J, with 12 bases between. The CDR3 protein is CASSQVRTPNEQYF. The CDR3 DNA sequence: TGTGCCAGCAGCCAAGTTAGGACCCCCAACGAGCAGTACTTC.

As concerns this clone: Other DNA sequences in this sample translate to the same CDR3. CDR3 sequence reads: CASSPRRGEAFF. For the CDR3, the DNA is TGTGCCAGCTCACCAAGGCGGGGAGAAGCTTTCTTT. The J gene is TRBJ1-1, the V gene TRBV18; D gene unclear. From germline, CDR1 is KGHSH and CDR2 LQKENI. This CDR3 is 12 amino acids long. The ends were cut back, 2 bases at V and 8 bases at J, with 9 bases in the middle. Using reference TRBV18 and TRBJ1-1 for the parts outside the CDR3, the full variable domain is NAGVMQNPRHLVRRRGQEARLRCSPMKGHSHVYWYRQLPEEGLKFMVYLQKENIIDESGMPKERFSAEFPKEGPSILRIQQVVRGDSAAYFCASSPRRGEAFFGQGTRLTVV.

The chain employs TRBV19 and TRBJ2-5; 12 nucleotides line up with TRBD2. J was trimmed by 4 bases and V by 5 bases; bases with no gene match: 5. The germline V gene has CDR1 LNHDA and CDR2 SQIVND (reference sequence). This CDR3 has 15 amino acids. The CDR3 is CASSPPGLAGETQYF. In DNA, the CDR3 is TGTGCCAGTAGTCCCCCGGGACTAGCGGGAGAGACCCAGTACTTC.

On this clone: This sample includes further DNA sequences coding for the same CDR3. J is TRBJ2-1 and V is TRBV7-9, with 8 positions matching TRBD2. CDR1 is SEHNR and CDR2 is FQNEAQ in the germline V gene (reference sequence). V lost 0 bases, J lost 2 bases, and 3 bases stayed unmatched. This CDR3 region has 16 residues. The CDR3 bases are TGTGCCAGCAGCTTAGCATTAGCGGGAACCTACAATGAGCAGTTCTTC. Its translation: CASSLALAGTYNEQFF. The full variable domain, completed using reference TRBV7-9 and TRBJ2-1, is DTGVSQNPRHKITKRGQNVTFRCDPISEHNRLYWYRQTLGQGPEFLTYFQNEAQLEKSRLLSDRFSAERPKGSFSTLEIQRTEQGDSAMYLCASSLALAGTYNEQFFGPGTRLTVL.

V gene TRBV6-1 combines with J gene TRBJ2-7; 10 bases align to TRBD2. CDR3 length: 15 residues. V gave up 8 bases and J gave up 0 bases; unmatched junction bases: 7. CDR1 and CDR2 from the germline V gene are MNHNS and SASEGT. The chain's CDR3 is CASWTSGRISYEQYF. CDR3 nucleotide sequence: TGTGCCAGCTGGACTAGCGGCCGAATCTCCTACGAGCAGTACTTC.

The chain recombines TRBV7-3 with TRBJ2-5; D may be TRBD1 (6 bases). The CDR3 covers 14 residues. Germline loops: CDR1 SGHTA, CDR2 FQGTGA. V was cut by 5 bases and J by 1 base, with 11 bases left in between. The CDR3 coding sequence is TGTGCCAGCAGCAAAACAGGGAGCCAAGAGACCCAGTACTTC. This sequence encodes CASSKTGSQETQYF.

This clone showed up just a few times. Relative to the germline gene, one junction end is altered; a read error may explain this. The chain carries TRBV7-7 and TRBJ2-5, with D possibly matching TRBD2 (5 bases). The CDR3 totals 15 residues. From germline, CDR1 is SSHAT and CDR2 FNYEAQ (reference sequence). The CDR3 DNA reads TGTGCTAGCAGCTTAGCCTTCGCGGGCCAAGAGACCCAGTACTTC. Translated: CASSLAFAGQETQYF.

The chain has TRBV18 and TRBJ2-3; D is perhaps TRBD1 or TRBD2 (7 bases each). With 2 bases removed from V and 5 bases from J, the gap between germline ends came to 11 bases. CDR1 KGHSH and CDR2 LQKENI come from the germline V gene. The CDR3 has 14 amino acids. CDR3 amino acids: CASSPDREGDTQYF. Written as DNA, the CDR3 is TGTGCCAGCTCACCAGACAGGGAGGGAGATACGCAGTATTTT.

The chain couples TRBV2 to TRBJ2-7, with TRBD1 identical over 8 bases. Germline V gene data show CDR1 as SNHLY and CDR2 as FYNNEI. V gave up 6 bases and J gave up 3 bases; unmatched junction bases: 7. The CDR3 consists of 14 residues. CDR3 bases: TGTGCCAGCAGAGACAGGGGCAGGGACTACGAGCAGTACTTC. Translation: CASRDRGRDYEQYF.

Details on this clone: This sample also contains other DNA sequences that code for the same CDR3. The rearrangement links TRBV5-1 to TRBJ2-7, with a weak D call TRBD2 (5 bases). Germline V lookup: CDR1 SGHRS, CDR2 YFSETQ. CDR3 length: 15 amino acids. Trimming pared 0 bases from V and 2 bases from J, leaving 12 bases between. CDR3 sequence reads: CASSLGAGETYEQYF. The DNA for the CDR3 is TGCGCCAGCAGCTTGGGGGCGGGTGAGACCTACGAGCAGTACTTC.

This rearrangement joins TRBV5-8 to TRBJ2-5, with D perhaps TRBD1 (5 bases). Germline CDR1 and CDR2: SGHTS and YDEGEE. The CDR3 consists of 14 residues. Trimming cost V 7 bases and J 0 bases, with 13 bases left between them. The CDR3 DNA is TGTGCCAGCGGTCCGACAGCGTACCAAGAGACCCAGTACTTC. Its translation: CASGPTAYQETQYF.